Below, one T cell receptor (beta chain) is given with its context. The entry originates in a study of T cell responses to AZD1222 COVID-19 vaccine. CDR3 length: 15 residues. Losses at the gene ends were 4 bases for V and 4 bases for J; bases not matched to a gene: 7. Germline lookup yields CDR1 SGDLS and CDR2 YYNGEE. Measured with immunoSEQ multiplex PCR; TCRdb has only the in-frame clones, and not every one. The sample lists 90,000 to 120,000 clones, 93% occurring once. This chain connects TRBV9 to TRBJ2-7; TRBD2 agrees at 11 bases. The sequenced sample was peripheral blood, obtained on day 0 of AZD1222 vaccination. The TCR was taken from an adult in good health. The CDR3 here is CASSPRLAGLYEQYF. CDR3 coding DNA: TGTGCCAGCAGCCCGCGACTAGCGGGACTGTACGAGCAGTACTTC.